This passage covers 32 T cell receptor beta chains from one sample sequenced in a study of T cells in Graves' hyperthyroidism and ophthalmopathy (dated by TCRdb to the late 2010s). The method was multiplex PCR. Sequenced using an Illumina HiSeq 2000. The TCR beta CDR3 regions were amplified from RNA transcripts. The TCR CDR3 was subjected to a first round of RT-PCR using the HTBI primer set and the Qiagen OneStep RT-PCR kit. Using fastp at Q25 and MiXCR, TCRdb reprocessed the public reads and kept productive beta chains. A single entry per CDR3 protein holds the most common genes and DNA from its merged rows. In all, the sample holds more than 300,000 distinct CDR3 sequences, and less than 20% of those were seen once. The ten largest clones add up to over 35% of the sample. The sample comprised blood. The source of these receptors is a man between 18 and 29 years old with Graves' ophthalmopathy.

This clonotype turned up a few times. V is TRBV2 and J is TRBJ2-7; D ambiguous. The CDR3 sequence is 12 residues long. Germline lookup yields CDR1 SNHLY and CDR2 FYNNEI. V gave up 7 bases and J gave up 6 bases, with 13 bases separating them. The CDR3 nucleotides read TGTGCCAGCAAGGCCTCTTCGGGCGAGCAGTACTTC. Amino acid sequence: CASKASSGEQYF.

The table lists this clonotype with a few counts. The chain employs TRBV9 and TRBJ1-2; a possible D gene is TRBD1 (6 bases). Germline CDR1 is SGDLS and CDR2 is YYNGEE. Between the trimmed V and J ends, which lost 0 bases and 6 bases, there was a span of 15 bases. CDR3 length: 15 amino acids. The CDR3 DNA reads as TGTGCCAGCAGCGTAGCTAGTGGACAGTGGGATGGCTACACCTTC. Its protein is CASSVASGQWDGYTF.

Regarding this clonotype: The junction departs from germline at one end; a sequencing error may be responsible. The genes are TRBV2 and TRBJ1-1; 10 bases agree with TRBD1. CDR3 length: 15 residues. Germline V gene lookup returns CDR1 SNHLY and CDR2 FYNNEI. The CDR3 DNA is TGTGCCACCAGTGGCGCGACAGGGGGCAGGACTGAAGCTTTCTTT. Translated, it gives CATSGATGGRTEAFF. The variable domain in full, completed from reference TRBV2 and TRBJ1-1, reads EPEVTQTPSHQVTQMGQEVILRCVPISNHLYFYWYRQILGQKVEFLVSFYNNEISEKSEIFDDQFSVERPDGSNFTLKIRSTKLEDSAMYFCATSGATGGRTEAFFGQGTRLTVV.

This clonotype was seen a few times. V gene TRBV5-1 combines with J gene TRBJ2-7; 10 positions agree with TRBD1. There are 16 residues in the CDR3. The germline CDR1 and CDR2 sequences are SGHRS and YFSETQ. The V gene end was trimmed by 4 bases and the J gene end by 2 bases; junction bases not matched to a gene: 9. In nucleotides, the CDR3 is TGCGCCAGCAGCGAACAACCGGGACAGGGGCCCTACGAGCAGTACTTC. It encodes CASSEQPGQGPYEQYF.

The chain couples TRBV6-5 to TRBJ1-2, with TRBD1 matching 10 bases. J lost 9 bases, V lost 2 bases, and 9 bases had no gene match. Germline V gives CDR1 MNHEY, CDR2 SVGAGI. The CDR3 extends over 15 amino acids. CDR3 amino acids: CASSYRDRGIGSYTF. The CDR3, as DNA: TGTGCCAGCAGTTACCGGGACAGGGGAATAGGTAGCTACACCTTC.

This clonotype occurred many times. The genes are TRBV5-1 and TRBJ1-6; 12 bases are shared with TRBD1. Germline assignment: CDR1 SGHRS and CDR2 YFSETQ. CDR3 length: 16 residues. J gave up 14 bases and V 4 bases, and 13 bases lay outside the gene matches. This chain's CDR3 is CASSASGGTGGFTLHF. The CDR3 DNA reads as TGCGCCAGCAGCGCCTCCGGTGGGACAGGGGGCTTCACCCTCCACTTT.

The chain joins TRBV19 to TRBJ1-1; a possible D gene is TRBD1 (5 bases). Germline lookup yields CDR1 LNHDA and CDR2 SQIVND (reference sequence). This CDR3 comprises 14 residues. V was clipped by 7 bases and J by 7 bases, with 19 bases between them. Written as DNA, the CDR3 is TGTGCCAGTACAATCTTCGGGGGTAAGCTTGAAGCTTTCTTT. This sequence encodes CASTIFGGKLEAFF.

This clonotype was recorded many times. The rearrangement links TRBV24-1 to TRBJ2-1; D is ambiguous. With 9 bases removed from V and 4 bases from J, the gap between germline ends came to 21 bases. The CDR3 runs 16 residues. CDR1 and CDR2 from the germline V gene are KGHDR and SFDVKD. The CDR3 bases are TGTGCCACCCAGAACAAGCTTGCCTCCTCTTACAATGAGCAGTTCTTC. This gives the protein CATQNKLASSYNEQFF.

This clonotype was seen ten or more times. The chain links TRBV7-9 to TRBJ2-7; the match to TRBD2 covers 11 bases. CDR3 length equals 15 residues. Germline V gives CDR1 SEHNR, CDR2 FQNEAQ (reference sequence). Losses at the gene ends were 1 base for V and 5 bases for J; bases not matched to a gene: 4. CDR3 nucleotides: TGTGCCAGCAGCTTAGTAGCGGGGGGGCGCGACGAGCAGTACTTC. Its protein is CASSLVAGGRDEQYF.

This clonotype was seen at least ten times. The V and J genes are TRBV6-1 and TRBJ1-6; D is unresolved. Germline V gene data show CDR1 as MNHNS and CDR2 as SASEGT. V was clipped by 5 bases and J by 6 bases, with 14 bases between them. This CDR3 spans 15 amino acids. CDR3 nucleotides: TGTGCCAGCAGTCCCACTCAGGCTTTTAATTCACCCCTCCACTTT. Translating gives CASSPTQAFNSPLHF.

J is TRBJ1-2 and V is TRBV9, with D unclear. Trimming cost V 2 bases and J 3 bases, with 11 bases left between them. The length of the CDR3 is 14 residues. The germline gives CDR1 SGDLS, CDR2 YYNGEE. The chain's CDR3 is CASSVGSQDYGYTF. The CDR3 DNA reads TGTGCCAGCAGCGTGGGATCCCAGGACTATGGCTACACCTTC. Combining the CDR3 with reference TRBV9 and TRBJ1-2 gives the whole variable domain DSGVTQTPKHLITATGQRVTLRCSPRSGDLSVYWYQQSLDQGLQFLIQYYNGEERAKGNILERFSAQQFPDLHSELNLSSLELGDSALYFCASSVGSQDYGYTFGSGTRLTVV.

The genes are TRBV7-9 and TRBJ1-1; D remains ambiguous. The length of the CDR3 is 11 residues. Per the germline V gene, CDR1 is SEHNR and CDR2 is FQNEAQ (reference sequence). V shed 5 bases and J shed 6 bases, with 7 bases lying between them. CDR3 region: CASSNIPEAFF. CDR3 bases: TGTGCCAGCAGCAATATACCTGAAGCTTTCTTT.

This clonotype counts as medium-sized. The chain has TRBV5-1 and TRBJ2-1; 9 bases are a match to TRBD1. Germline CDR1 SGHRS, CDR2 YFSETQ. The CDR3 loop spans 16 amino acids. V gave up 0 bases and J gave up 7 bases; unmatched junction bases: 8. The CDR3 DNA reads TGCGCCAGCAGCTTGGAACAGGGGGCAAGGTCAAATGAGCAGTTCTTC. Translating gives CASSLEQGARSNEQFF.

The rearrangement joins TRBV2 to TRBJ2-7; 9 bases align to TRBD1. The germline CDR1 and CDR2 sequences are SNHLY and FYNNEI. V lost 8 bases, J lost 1 base, and 6 bases stayed unmatched. The CDR3 runs 14 residues. Here the CDR3 reads CASGEGTGSYEQYF. The CDR3 DNA sequence: TGTGCCAGCGGGGAGGGGACAGGGTCCTACGAGCAGTACTTC. Complete variable domain (other parts from reference TRBV2 and TRBJ2-7): EPEVTQTPSHQVTQMGQEVILRCVPISNHLYFYWYRQILGQKVEFLVSFYNNEISEKSEIFDDQFSVERPDGSNFTLKIRSTKLEDSAMYFCASGEGTGSYEQYFGPGTRLTVT.

The V gene is TRBV13, the J gene TRBJ1-1; D call uncertain. The germline gives CDR1 PRHDT, CDR2 FYEKMQ (reference sequence). The CDR3 is 15 amino acids. The V gene lost 3 bases and the J gene lost 0 bases, with 11 bases spanning the gap. The CDR3 DNA follows: TGTGCCAGCAGCTTTAATAAGTTCGTGAACACTGAAGCTTTCTTT. It is translated as CASSFNKFVNTEAFF.

This clonotype was counted ten times or more. The rearrangement joins TRBV7-2 to TRBJ1-2; D is uncertain. The CDR3 is 14 residues long. Germline-derived CDR1 and CDR2 are SGHTA and FQGNSA. V lost 3 bases and J 0 bases, leaving 8 bases between the germline ends. CDR3 amino acids: CASSFGVANYGYTF. Written as DNA, the CDR3 is TGTGCCAGCAGCTTTGGGGTAGCTAACTATGGCTACACCTTC.

This clonotype has a handful of counts. The chain uses TRBV20-1 and TRBJ2-5; perhaps TRBD2 as D (6 bases). The germline V gene has CDR1 DFQATT and CDR2 SNEGSKA (reference sequence). Trimming left V 6 bases short and J 4 bases short, with 27 bases between. CDR3 length: 17 amino acids. This CDR3 is CSAPRPRGAGGAETQYF. For the CDR3, the DNA is TGCAGTGCCCCCCGGCCCCGTGGAGCCGGGGGAGCAGAGACCCAGTACTTC.

This clonotype was counted many times. J is TRBJ2-3 and V is TRBV11-2, with 11 positions matching TRBD2. The V gene end was trimmed by 2 bases and the J gene end by 4 bases; junction bases not matched to a gene: 5. Germline CDR1 reads SGHAT; CDR2 reads FQNNGV. This CDR3 spans 16 amino acids. The CDR3 spells CASSLHSGGGADTQYF. CDR3 DNA: TGTGCCAGCAGCTTACATAGCGGGGGGGGAGCAGATACGCAGTATTTT.

The chain employs TRBV5-5 and TRBJ2-1, with D possibly being TRBD1 (5 bases). Trimming left V 2 bases short and J 5 bases short, with 14 bases between. Germline-derived CDR1 and CDR2 are SGHKS and YYEKEE (reference sequence). The CDR3 sequence is 15 residues long. CDR3 residues: CASSLGSWGHNEQFF. In DNA form, the CDR3 reads TGTGCCAGCAGCTTAGGTAGTTGGGGCCACAATGAGCAGTTCTTC.

This clonotype occurred many times. This chain connects TRBV5-1 to TRBJ2-7; 8 nucleotides align to TRBD1. The CDR3 totals 15 residues. Trimming removed 0 bases from V and 7 bases from J; junction bases left unmatched: 9. Germline lookup yields CDR1 SGHRS and CDR2 YFSETQ. The CDR3 DNA reads as TGCGCCAGCAGCTTGGGGGCTGGACAGGGCTATGAGCAGTACTTC. It is translated as CASSLGAGQGYEQYF.

About this clonotype itself: Germline and junction disagree at one end, which may indicate a read error. The chain joins TRBV28 to TRBJ1-2; possible D gene TRBD1, 6 bases. The length of the CDR3 is 15 residues. Germline CDR1 reads MDHEN; CDR2 reads SYDVKM. For the CDR3, the DNA is TGTGCCAGCACCTCCGCACAGGGATGGAGCTATGACTACACCTTC. Amino acid sequence: CASTSAQGWSYDYTF.

J is TRBJ1-3 and V is TRBV7-8; 10 bases match TRBD1. CDR3 length: 16 residues. Trimming at V came to 5 bases and at J to 2 bases, leaving 6 bases not matched to a gene. Germline values: CDR1 SGHVS, CDR2 FQNEAQ. The CDR3 nucleotides read TGTGCCAGCAGCCTTCCTGACAGGGGGCCTGGAAACACCATATATTTT. Its protein product is CASSLPDRGPGNTIYF.

This clonotype occurred many times. V gene TRBV13 combines with J gene TRBJ1-1; D is uncertain. The V gene's germline CDR1 is PRHDT and CDR2 FYEKMQ (reference sequence). The V gene lost 0 bases and the J gene lost 4 bases, with 6 bases spanning the gap. CDR3 length equals 13 residues. CDR3: CASSLGRFTEAFF. The CDR3 DNA reads TGTGCCAGCAGCTTAGGCCGTTTCACTGAAGCTTTCTTT.

This clonotype was seen many times. The CDR3 protein is CASSFSGYEQYF. CDR3 sequence (DNA): TGTGCCAGCAGTTTTTCTGGATACGAGCAGTACTTC. The chain couples TRBV27 to TRBJ2-7; no definite D call. The CDR3 extends over 12 amino acids. Germline CDR1 is MNHEY and CDR2 is SMNVEV (reference sequence). V gave up 3 bases and J gave up 4 bases, with 7 bases separating them.

This rearrangement joins TRBV7-8 to TRBJ1-5; 8 bases are shared with TRBD1. The CDR3 length is 14 residues. Germline CDR1 SGHVS, CDR2 FQNEAQ. The ends lost 5 bases at V and 4 bases at J; junction bases unmatched: 4. CDR3 DNA sequence: TGTGCCAGCAGCCAACAGGGGGATAATCAGCCCCAGCATTTT. Amino acid sequence: CASSQQGDNQPQHF.

This clonotype was counted a few times. The V call is TRBV6-1, the J call TRBJ2-3; 9 nucleotides align to TRBD1. The junction had 6 bases not matched to a gene; V was cut back by 5 bases and J by 6 bases. The CDR3 loop spans 14 amino acids. Germline V CDR1 and CDR2: MNHNS, SASEGT. The CDR3 reads CASSRGQGVDTQYF. The CDR3 DNA reads TGTGCCAGCAGTCGGGGACAGGGCGTCGATACGCAGTATTTT.

This clonotype showed up many times. The gene calls are TRBV12-3 or TRBV12-4 and TRBJ1-1; D gene unclear. This CDR3 has 13 amino acids. V lost 3 bases, J lost 1 base, and 6 bases lay in between. The CDR3 sequence: CASSFQANTEAFF. The CDR3 region has the DNA TGTGCCAGCAGTTTTCAAGCGAACACTGAAGCTTTCTTT.

This clonotype was seen ten or more times. The V call is TRBV6-5, the J call TRBJ1-6; D remains unclear. Germline V gives CDR1 MNHEY, CDR2 SVGAGI. This CDR3 has 14 residues. V lost 0 bases and J lost 8, with 8 bases in between. CDR3 region: CASSYSGMDSPLHF. The CDR3 nucleotides read TGTGCCAGCAGTTACTCAGGGATGGATTCACCCCTCCACTTT.

The chain employs TRBV24-1 and TRBJ2-3; perhaps TRBD2 as D (7 bases). This CDR3 is 18 amino acids long. The ends were cut back, 3 bases at V and 2 bases at J, with 20 bases in the middle. In germline, CDR1 is KGHDR, CDR2 SFDVKD. For the CDR3, the DNA is TGTGCCACCAGTGATACCACCTCTGGCGGGGGCCCCACAGATACGCAGTATTTT. Translating it yields CATSDTTSGGGPTDTQYF.

This clonotype has at least ten counts. The chain joins TRBV6-5 to TRBJ2-2, with 7 positions matching TRBD2. Germline values: CDR1 MNHEY, CDR2 SVGAGI. V lost 2 bases, J lost 0 bases, and 6 bases stayed unmatched. The CDR3 has 17 residues. Written as DNA, the CDR3 is TGTGCCAGCAGTTACGGGGGGGTCCGCGCGAACACCGGGGAGCTGTTTTTT. Translation gives CASSYGGVRANTGELFF.

This clonotype was counted many times. This chain joins TRBV2 and TRBJ2-1, with 8 bases fitting TRBD1. The CDR3 sequence is 13 residues long. V dropped 6 bases and J dropped 10; count of bases not matched to a gene: 8. Germline lookup yields CDR1 SNHLY and CDR2 FYNNEI. CDR3 protein: CASSRTGQREQFF. The DNA for the CDR3 is TGTGCCAGCAGCCGGACAGGGCAAAGGGAGCAGTTCTTC.

This clonotype was found a few times. The chain joins TRBV6-1 to TRBJ2-7; 10 positions agree with TRBD1. The germline V gene has CDR1 MNHNS and CDR2 SASEGT. V trimming: 5 bases; J trimming: 4 bases; junction bases outside the gene matches: 5. The CDR3 contains 14 residues. CDR3 sequence reads: CASSYWDRGYEQYF. The CDR3 region has the DNA TGTGCCAGCAGTTATTGGGACAGGGGTTACGAGCAGTACTTC.